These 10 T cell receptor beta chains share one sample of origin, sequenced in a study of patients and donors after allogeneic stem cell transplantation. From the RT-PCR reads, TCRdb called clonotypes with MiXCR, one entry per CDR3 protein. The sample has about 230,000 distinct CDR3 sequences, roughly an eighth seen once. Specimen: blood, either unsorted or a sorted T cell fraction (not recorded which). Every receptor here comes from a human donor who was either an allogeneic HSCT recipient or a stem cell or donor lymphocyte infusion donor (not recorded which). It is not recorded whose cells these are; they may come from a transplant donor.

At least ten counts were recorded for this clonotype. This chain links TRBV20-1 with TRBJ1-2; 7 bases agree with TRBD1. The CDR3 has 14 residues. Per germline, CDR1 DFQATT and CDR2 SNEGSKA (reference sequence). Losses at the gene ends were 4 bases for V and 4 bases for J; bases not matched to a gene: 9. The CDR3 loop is CSATSGTAAYGYTF. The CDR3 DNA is TGCAGTGCTACATCCGGGACAGCAGCCTATGGCTACACCTTC.

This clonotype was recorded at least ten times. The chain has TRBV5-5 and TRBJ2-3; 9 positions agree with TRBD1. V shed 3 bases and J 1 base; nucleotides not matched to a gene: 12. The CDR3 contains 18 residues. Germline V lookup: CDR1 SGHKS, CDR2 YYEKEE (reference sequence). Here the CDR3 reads CASSSTRRDRVRTDTQYF. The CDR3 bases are TGTGCCAGCAGCTCAACGAGGCGGGACAGGGTTCGCACAGATACGCAGTATTTT.

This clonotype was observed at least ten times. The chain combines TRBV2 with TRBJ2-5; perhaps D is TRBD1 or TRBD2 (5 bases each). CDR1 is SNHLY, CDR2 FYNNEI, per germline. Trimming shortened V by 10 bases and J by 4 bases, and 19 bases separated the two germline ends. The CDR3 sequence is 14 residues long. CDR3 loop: CATPGPHAGETQYF. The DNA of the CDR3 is TGTGCCACACCGGGGCCCCACGCGGGAGAGACCCAGTACTTC.

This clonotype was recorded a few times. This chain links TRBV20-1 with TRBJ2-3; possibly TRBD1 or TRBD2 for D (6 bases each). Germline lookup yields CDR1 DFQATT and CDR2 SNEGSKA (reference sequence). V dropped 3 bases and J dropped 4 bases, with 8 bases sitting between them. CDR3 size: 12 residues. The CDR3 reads CSARGGADTQYF. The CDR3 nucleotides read TGCAGTGCTAGGGGGGGCGCAGATACGCAGTATTTT.

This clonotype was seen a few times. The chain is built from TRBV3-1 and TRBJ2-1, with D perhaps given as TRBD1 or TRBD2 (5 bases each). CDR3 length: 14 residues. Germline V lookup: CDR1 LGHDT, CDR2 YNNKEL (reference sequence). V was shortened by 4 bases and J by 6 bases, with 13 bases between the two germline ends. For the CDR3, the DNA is TGTGCCAGCAGCCTCGTTGGGGGTCTCAATGAGCAGTTCTTC. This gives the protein CASSLVGGLNEQFF.

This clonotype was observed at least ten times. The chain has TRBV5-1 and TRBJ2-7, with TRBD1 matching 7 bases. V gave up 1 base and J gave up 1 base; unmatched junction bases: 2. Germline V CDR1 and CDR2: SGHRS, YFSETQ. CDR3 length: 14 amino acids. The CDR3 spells CASSLSGGSYEQYF. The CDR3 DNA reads TGCGCCAGCAGCTTGTCAGGGGGATCCTACGAGCAGTACTTC. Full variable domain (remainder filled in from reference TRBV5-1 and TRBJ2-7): KAGVTQTPRYLIKTRGQQVTLSCSPISGHRSVSWYQQTPGQGLQFLFEYFSETQRNKGNFPGRFSGRQFSNSRSEMNVSTLELGDSALYLCASSLSGGSYEQYFGPGTRLTVT.

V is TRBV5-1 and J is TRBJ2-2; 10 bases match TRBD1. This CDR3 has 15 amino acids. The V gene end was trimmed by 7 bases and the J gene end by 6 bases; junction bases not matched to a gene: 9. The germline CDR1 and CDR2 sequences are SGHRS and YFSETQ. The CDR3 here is CASGMDRGVAGELFF. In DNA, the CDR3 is TGCGCCAGCGGAATGGACAGGGGGGTTGCCGGGGAGCTGTTTTTT.

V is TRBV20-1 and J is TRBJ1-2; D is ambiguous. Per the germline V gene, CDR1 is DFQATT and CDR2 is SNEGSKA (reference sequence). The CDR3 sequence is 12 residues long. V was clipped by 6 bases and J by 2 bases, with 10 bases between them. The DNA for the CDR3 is TGCAGTGCCGGGAGGTGGAACTATGGCTACACCTTC. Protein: CSAGRWNYGYTF.

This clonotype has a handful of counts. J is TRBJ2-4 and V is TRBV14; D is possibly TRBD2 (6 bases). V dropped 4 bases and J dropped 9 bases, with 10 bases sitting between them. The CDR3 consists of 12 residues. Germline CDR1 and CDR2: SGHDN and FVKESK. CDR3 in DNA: TGTGCCAGCAGCCTGGGGGGAGTCATTCAGTACTTC. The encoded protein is CASSLGGVIQYF. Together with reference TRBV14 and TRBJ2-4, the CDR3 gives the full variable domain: EAGVTQFPSHSVIEKGQTVTLRCDPISGHDNLYWYRRVMGKEIKFLLHFVKESKQDESGMPNNRFLAERTGGTYSTLKVQPAELEDSGVYFCASSLGGVIQYFGAGTRLSVL.

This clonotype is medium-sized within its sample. The CDR3 DNA sequence: TGTGCCAGCAGCCCCTCAGGACTAGCGGCAGACAATGAGCAGTTCTTC. It yields the protein CASSPSGLAADNEQFF. The V gene is TRBV7-3, the J gene TRBJ2-1; TRBD2 agrees at 10 bases. The V gene end was trimmed by 5 bases and the J gene end by 5 bases; junction bases not matched to a gene: 9. There are 16 residues in the CDR3. CDR1 SGHTA and CDR2 FQGTGA come from the germline V gene.